This T cell receptor (beta chain) was identified in a study of tumor-infiltrating lymphocytes in primary liver carcinoma. The overall study: Per sample, productive TCRbeta reads numbered roughly 3.65 to 7.13 million, similar across tissue types.

From 450 to 600 ng total RNA, TCR beta cDNA was generated with a primer in the constant region. Amplification in three nested multiplex PCR rounds with slightly modified ARM-PCR gave rise to TCR beta libraries. A C-beta reverse primer and TRBV1-TRBV30 forward primers served in each of the first two PCR rounds, at around 10 cycles apiece. TCRdb reanalysed the multiplex PCR reads using MiXCR and keeps one entry per CDR3 protein. The table records approximately 300,000 distinct CDR3 sequences, approximately 60% of them present only once. This CDR3 spans 17 amino acids. The germline V gene has CDR1 LGHNA and CDR2 YSLEER. Germline DNA was also extracted, while the blood RNA originated from unsorted whole blood. Comment on this clonotype: Germline is not matched at one junction end, which may reflect a read error.

The V call is TRBV4-3, the J call TRBJ2-3; possibly TRBD1 or TRBD2 for D (5 bases each). Sequencing was performed on peripheral blood. The sequence derives from a man aged 40-50 years with primary liver carcinoma and hepatitis B virus infection. The CDR3 is CANSQGEGSHRSDTQYF. The DNA for the CDR3 is TGCGCCAACAGCCAGGGAGAGGGGAGTCATCGCTCGGATACGCAGTATTTT.